These 6 T cell receptor beta chains originate from one sample sequenced in a study of cytomegalovirus exposure and HLA in healthy donors. PCR primers comprised 60 Vbeta and 13 Jbeta primers. Method: immunoSEQ multiplex PCR; TCRdb's copy keeps in-frame clones and lacks some. This table has under 200,000 clones, approximately 83% appearing once. Input material: PBMCs. The receptor source for this set is a man between 18 and 35 years old in good health and CMV-seropositive.

The genes are TRBV5-1 and TRBJ2-7; 9 nucleotides agree with TRBD1. Germline V CDR1 and CDR2: SGHRS, YFSETQ. Germline trimming cut 2 bases from V and 6 bases from J; bases unmatched to any gene: 24. CDR3 length equals 20 residues. CDR3 sequence (DNA): TGCGCCAGCAGCTTAGATCCTCGTCCCGGGACAGGGATTGAACCCCTCGAGCAGTACTTC. Translating it yields CASSLDPRPGTGIEPLEQYF.

The gene calls are TRBV9 and TRBJ2-1; possible D gene TRBD1, 6 bases. Germline values: CDR1 SGDLS, CDR2 YYNGEE. V was trimmed by 4 bases and J by 4 bases, leaving 12 bases between them. CDR3 length: 14 amino acids. The CDR3 nucleotides read TGTGCCAGCAGCCCCCGGGGACAATACAATGAGCAGTTCTTC. As protein: CASSPRGQYNEQFF.

This chain uses TRBV2 with TRBJ1-4; D ambiguous. CDR1 and CDR2 from the germline V gene are SNHLY and FYNNEI. The CDR3 length is 12 residues. Between the trimmed V and J ends, which lost 9 bases and 2 bases, there was a span of 7 bases. The CDR3 bases are TGTGCCAGGAGGGAGACTAATGAAAAACTGTTTTTT. Protein product: CARRETNEKLFF.

The chain recombines TRBV2 with TRBJ1-6; D gene unclear. Germline V CDR1 and CDR2: SNHLY, FYNNEI. CDR3 size: 15 residues. Trimming shortened V by 8 bases and J by 0 bases, and 11 bases separated the two germline ends. CDR3 in amino acids: CASQSQNSYNSPLHF. DNA for the CDR3: TGTGCCAGCCAGTCCCAAAACTCCTATAATTCACCCCTCCACTTT.

The chain couples TRBV2 to TRBJ2-1; D might be TRBD2 (6 bases). The V and J ends lost 4 bases and 0 bases respectively, with 10 bases between them. The CDR3 spans 15 residues. Per the germline V gene, CDR1 is SNHLY and CDR2 is FYNNEI. CDR3 region: CASSVTGVSYNEQFF. The CDR3 DNA is TGTGCCAGCAGTGTTACGGGGGTCTCCTACAATGAGCAGTTCTTC.

The V call is TRBV7-9, the J call TRBJ2-1; 9 bases are a match to TRBD1. Germline V gene lookup returns CDR1 SEHNR and CDR2 FQNEAQ (reference sequence). V was clipped by 5 bases and J by 4 bases; unmatched bases: 6. The CDR3 has 15 amino acids. CDR3 residues: CASSRDRVFYNEQFF. The DNA of the CDR3 is TGTGCCAGCAGCCGGGACAGGGTATTTTACAATGAGCAGTTCTTC.